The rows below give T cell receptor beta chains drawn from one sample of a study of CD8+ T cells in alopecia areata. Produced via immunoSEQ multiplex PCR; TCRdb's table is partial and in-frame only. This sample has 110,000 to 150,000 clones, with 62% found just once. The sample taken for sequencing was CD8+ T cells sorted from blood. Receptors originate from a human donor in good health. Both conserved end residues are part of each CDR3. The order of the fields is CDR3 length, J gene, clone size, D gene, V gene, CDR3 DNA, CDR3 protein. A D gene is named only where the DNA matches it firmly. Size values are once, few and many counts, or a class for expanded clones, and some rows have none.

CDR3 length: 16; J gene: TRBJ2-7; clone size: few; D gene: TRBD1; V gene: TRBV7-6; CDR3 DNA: TGTGCCAGCAGCTTAGAGGCTGGGACAGGGGGCTACGAGCAGTACTTC; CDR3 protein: CASSLEAGTGGYEQYF
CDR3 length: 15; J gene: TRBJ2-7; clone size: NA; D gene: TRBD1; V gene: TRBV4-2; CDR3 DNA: TGTGCCAGCAGCCAAGAAGGACAGGGGACCTACGAGCAGTACTTC; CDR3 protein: CASSQEGQGTYEQYF
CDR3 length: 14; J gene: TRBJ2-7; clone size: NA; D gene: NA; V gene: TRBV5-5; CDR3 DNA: TGTGCCAGCAGCTTACCAGGGGCAATCTACGAGCAGTACTTC; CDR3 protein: CASSLPGAIYEQYF
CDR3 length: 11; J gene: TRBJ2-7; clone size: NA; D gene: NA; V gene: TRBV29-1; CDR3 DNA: TGCAGCGTTGATAAGTTCGGCGAGCAGTACTTC; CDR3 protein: CSVDKFGEQYF
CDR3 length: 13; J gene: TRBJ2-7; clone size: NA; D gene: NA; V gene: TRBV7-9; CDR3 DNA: TGTGCCAGCACCCTTGGAGGTACCTACGAGCAGTACTTC; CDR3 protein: CASTLGGTYEQYF
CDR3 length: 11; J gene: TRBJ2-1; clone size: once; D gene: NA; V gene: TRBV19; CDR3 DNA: TGTGCCAGTAGCTTAGTCCATGAGCAGTTCTTC; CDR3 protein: CASSLVHEQFF
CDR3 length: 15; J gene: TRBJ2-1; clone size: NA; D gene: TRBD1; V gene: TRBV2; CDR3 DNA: TGTGCCAGCACAATGGGGCAGGGGGCGAGCAATGAGCAGTTCTTC; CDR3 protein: CASTMGQGASNEQFF
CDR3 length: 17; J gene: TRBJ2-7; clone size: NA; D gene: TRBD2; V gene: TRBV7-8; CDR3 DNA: TGTGCCAGCAGCTTAGCGCAGGGACTAGCGTGGGACTACGAGCAGTACTTC; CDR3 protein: CASSLAQGLAWDYEQYF
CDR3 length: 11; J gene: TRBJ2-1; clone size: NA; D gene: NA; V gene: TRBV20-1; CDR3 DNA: TGCAGTGCTAGGGACCGGTATGAGCAGTTCTTC; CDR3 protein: CSARDRYEQFF
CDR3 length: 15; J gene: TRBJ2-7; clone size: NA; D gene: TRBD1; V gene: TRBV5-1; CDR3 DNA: TGCGCCAGCAGCTTGTGGGACAGAGACTCCTACGAGCAGTACTTC; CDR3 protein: CASSLWDRDSYEQYF
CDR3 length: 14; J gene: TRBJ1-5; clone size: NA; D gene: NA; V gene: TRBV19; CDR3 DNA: TGTGCCAGTAGTTGGAAGACAGTCCTTCAGCCCCAGCATTTT; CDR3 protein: CASSWKTVLQPQHF
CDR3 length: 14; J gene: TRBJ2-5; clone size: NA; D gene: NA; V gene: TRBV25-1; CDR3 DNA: TGTGCCAGCAGTGAAATTGGGGCGGAAGAGACCCAGTACTTC; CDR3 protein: CASSEIGAEETQYF
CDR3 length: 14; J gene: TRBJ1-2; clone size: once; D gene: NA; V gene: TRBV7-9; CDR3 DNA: TGTGCCAGCAGCCCGACCGGGACTGGGATAGGCTACACCTTC; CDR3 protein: CASSPTGTGIGYTF
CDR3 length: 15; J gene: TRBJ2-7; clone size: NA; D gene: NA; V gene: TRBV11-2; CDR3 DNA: TGTGCCAGCAGCTTAGAGGGGTCCCCCTCCTACGAGCAGTACTTC; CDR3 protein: CASSLEGSPSYEQYF
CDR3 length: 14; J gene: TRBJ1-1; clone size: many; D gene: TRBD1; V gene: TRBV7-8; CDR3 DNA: TGTGCCAGCAGCTTATACGTCGGACAGGGCGAAGCTTTCTTT; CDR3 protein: CASSLYVGQGEAFF
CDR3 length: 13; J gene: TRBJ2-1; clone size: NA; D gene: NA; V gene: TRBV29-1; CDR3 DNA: TGCAGCGTTGAAGTTCCGACTCTCAATGAGCAGTTCTTC; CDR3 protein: CSVEVPTLNEQFF
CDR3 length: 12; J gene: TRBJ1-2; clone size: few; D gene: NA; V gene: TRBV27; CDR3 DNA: TGTGCCAGCAGCGGGTCTAACTATGGCTACACCTTC; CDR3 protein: CASSGSNYGYTF
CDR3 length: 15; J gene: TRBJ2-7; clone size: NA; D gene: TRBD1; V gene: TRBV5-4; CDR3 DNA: TGTGCCAGCAGCTTGCCGGGACAGGGGACAAACGAGCAGTACTTC; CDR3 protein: CASSLPGQGTNEQYF
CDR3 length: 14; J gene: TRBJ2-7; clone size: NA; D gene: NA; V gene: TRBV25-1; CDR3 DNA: TGTGCCAGCAGTGGCATGGGGGTGTGGGACGAGCAGTACTTC; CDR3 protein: CASSGMGVWDEQYF
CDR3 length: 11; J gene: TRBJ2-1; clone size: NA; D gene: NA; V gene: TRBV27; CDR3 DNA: TGTGCCAGCAGTCCCGGGACGGAGCAGTTCTTC; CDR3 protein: CASSPGTEQFF
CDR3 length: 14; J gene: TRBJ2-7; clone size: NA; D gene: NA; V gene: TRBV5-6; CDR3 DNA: TGTGCCAGCAGACCGGGACCCTCTACCTACGAGCAGTACTTC; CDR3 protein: CASRPGPSTYEQYF
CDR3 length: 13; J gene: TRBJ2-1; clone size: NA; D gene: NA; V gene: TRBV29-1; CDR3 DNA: TGCAGCGTTGAAGCCGAACTTCCCAATGAGCAGTTCTTC; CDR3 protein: CSVEAELPNEQFF
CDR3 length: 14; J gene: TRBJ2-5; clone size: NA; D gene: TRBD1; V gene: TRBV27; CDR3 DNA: TGTGCCAGCAGTTCAGGACAGGGGGAAGAGACCCAGTACTTC; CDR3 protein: CASSSGQGEETQYF
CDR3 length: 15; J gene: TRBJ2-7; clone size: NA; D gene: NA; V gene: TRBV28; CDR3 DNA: TGTGCCAGCAGCGCTTCCACAGAGCCTACCTACGAGCAGTACTTC; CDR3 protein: CASSASTEPTYEQYF
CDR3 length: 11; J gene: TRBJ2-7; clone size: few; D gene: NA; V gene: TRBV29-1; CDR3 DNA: TGCAGCGTTGACATTAATTTCCAGCAGTACTTC; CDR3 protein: CSVDINFQQYF
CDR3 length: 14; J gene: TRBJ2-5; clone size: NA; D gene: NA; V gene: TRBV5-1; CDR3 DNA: TGCGCCAGCGTTCGGGAACAGGAGTGGGAGACCCAGTACTTC; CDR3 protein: CASVREQEWETQYF
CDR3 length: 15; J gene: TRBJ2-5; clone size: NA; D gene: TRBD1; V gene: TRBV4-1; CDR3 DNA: TGCGCCAGCAGCCTGAGGGACAGCCCCCGGAGGACCCAGTACTTC; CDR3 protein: CASSLRDSPRRTQYF
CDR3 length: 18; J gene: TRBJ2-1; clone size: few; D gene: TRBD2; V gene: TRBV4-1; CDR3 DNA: TGCGCCAGCAGCCCCGATACCCTACTAGCGGGAGGGCCCAATGAGCAGTTCTTC; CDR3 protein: CASSPDTLLAGGPNEQFF
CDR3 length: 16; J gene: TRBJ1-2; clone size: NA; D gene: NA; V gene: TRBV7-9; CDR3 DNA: TGTGCCAGCAGCTTAGTCTTGGCGGGGGACGGCTATGGCTACACCTTC; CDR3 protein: CASSLVLAGDGYGYTF
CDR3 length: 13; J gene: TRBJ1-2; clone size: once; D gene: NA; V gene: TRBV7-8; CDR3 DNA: TGTGCCAGCAGCTTAAGGGCAGGGAATGGCTACACCTTC; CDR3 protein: CASSLRAGNGYTF
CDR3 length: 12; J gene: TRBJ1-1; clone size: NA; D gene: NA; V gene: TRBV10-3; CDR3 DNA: TGTGCCATCAGTGAACACGACAGGGAAGCTTTCTTT; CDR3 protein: CAISEHDREAFF
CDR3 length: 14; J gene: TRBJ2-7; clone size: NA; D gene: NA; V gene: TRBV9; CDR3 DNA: TGTGCCAGCACCCTAAGTTCCTATTCCTACGAGCAGTACTTC; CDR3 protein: CASTLSSYSYEQYF
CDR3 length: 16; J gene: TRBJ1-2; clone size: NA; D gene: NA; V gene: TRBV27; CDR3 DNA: TGTGCCAGCAGTTTATCCCCCAATGCAGCAAACTATGGCTACACCTTC; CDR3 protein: CASSLSPNAANYGYTF
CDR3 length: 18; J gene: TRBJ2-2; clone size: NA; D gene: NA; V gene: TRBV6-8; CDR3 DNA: TGTGCCAGCAGACACCTCAACAGCGGGTGTTTCAACACCGGGGAGCTGTTTTTT; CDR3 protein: CASRHLNSGCFNTGELFF
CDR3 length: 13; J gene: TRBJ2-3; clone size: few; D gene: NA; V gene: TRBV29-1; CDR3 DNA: TGCAGCGGCACTACCGGCATAAGAGATACGCAGTATTTT; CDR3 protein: CSGTTGIRDTQYF
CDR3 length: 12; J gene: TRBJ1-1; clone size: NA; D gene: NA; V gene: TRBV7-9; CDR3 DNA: TGTGCCAGCAGTTTGGGTGGAGCTGAAGCTTTCTTT; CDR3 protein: CASSLGGAEAFF